This T cell receptor beta chain was profiled in a study of blood T cell repertoires in COVID-19. About the research overall: COVID-19 samples from acute and convalescent phases originated in the United States, Italy and Spain. PBMCs, B-cell-depleted T cells, or T cells provided the cDNA or gDNA that made up the material.

Method: immunoSEQ multiplex PCR; TCRdb's copy keeps in-frame clones and lacks some. The sample has 100,000 to 150,000 clones, roughly 91% seen once. Trimming shortened V by 2 bases and J by 2 bases, and 12 bases separated the two germline ends. The CDR3 extends over 15 amino acids. Germline CDR1 reads MGHRA; CDR2 reads YSYEKL. Sample: peripheral blood. The clonotype was recovered from a man aged 60 to 75 with COVID-19, enrolled during active disease. The chain employs TRBV4-1 and TRBJ2-5; weak D call: TRBD2 (6 bases). The CDR3 DNA reads as TGCGCCAGCAGCCAACCAGCGGGCATACAAGAGACCCAGTACTTC. Protein sequence: CASSQPAGIQETQYF.